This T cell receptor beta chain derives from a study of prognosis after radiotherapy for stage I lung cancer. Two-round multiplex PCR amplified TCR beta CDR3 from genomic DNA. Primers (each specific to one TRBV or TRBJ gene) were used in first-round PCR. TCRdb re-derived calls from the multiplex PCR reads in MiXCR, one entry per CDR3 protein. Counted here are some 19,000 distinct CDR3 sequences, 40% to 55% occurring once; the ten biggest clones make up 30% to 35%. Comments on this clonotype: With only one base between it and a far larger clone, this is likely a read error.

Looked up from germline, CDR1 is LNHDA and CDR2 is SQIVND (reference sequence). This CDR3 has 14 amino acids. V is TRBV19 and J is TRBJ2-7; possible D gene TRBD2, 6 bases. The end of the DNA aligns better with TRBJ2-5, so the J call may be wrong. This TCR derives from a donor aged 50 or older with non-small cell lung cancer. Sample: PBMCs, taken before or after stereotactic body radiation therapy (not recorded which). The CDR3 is CATGPGLLRETQYF. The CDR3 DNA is TGTGCCACCGGCCCGGGACTCCTGAGGGAGACCCAGTACTTC.